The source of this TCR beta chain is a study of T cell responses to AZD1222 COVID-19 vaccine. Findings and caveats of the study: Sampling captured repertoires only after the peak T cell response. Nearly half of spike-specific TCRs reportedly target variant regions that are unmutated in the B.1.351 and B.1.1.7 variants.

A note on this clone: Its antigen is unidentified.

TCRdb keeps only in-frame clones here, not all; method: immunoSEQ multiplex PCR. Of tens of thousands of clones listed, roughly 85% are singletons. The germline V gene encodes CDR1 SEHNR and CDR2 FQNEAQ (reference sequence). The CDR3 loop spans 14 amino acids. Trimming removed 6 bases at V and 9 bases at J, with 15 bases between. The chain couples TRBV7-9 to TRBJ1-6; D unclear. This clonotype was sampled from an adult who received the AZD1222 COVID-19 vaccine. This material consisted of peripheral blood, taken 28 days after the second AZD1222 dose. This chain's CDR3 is CASSTSSGFSPLHF. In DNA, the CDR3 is TGTGCCAGCAGTACCTCGTCGGGTTTTTCACCCCTCCACTTT.